Included here is one T cell receptor (beta chain) sequence, with context. Its cognate antigen has yet to be identified. No base quality information exists; no much larger clone differs at one position. The sample originates from a study of blood T cell repertoires in COVID-19 (dated by TCRdb to about 2020). About the study as a whole: Collaborator samples came from the United States, Italy and Spain and covered acute and convalescent phases of COVID-19. The material from the prospective study consisted of cDNA or gDNA derived from T cells, B-cell-depleted T cells, or PBMCs. The dataset comprised deeply sampled blood TCRbeta repertoires from subjects exposed to, actively infected with, or recovered from COVID-19. The repertoires were released in a freely available public database intended as a resource for research on the immune response to SARS-CoV-2. Samples came from the ongoing ImmuneRACE study (first 160 participants) plus 1,254 subjects from 6 global collaborators. Sample metadata almost always included a de-identified subject ID, COVID-19 status, age in years and sex. Where available, HLA class I and class II types were taken from metadata supplied by the sample provider and were not determined by assay-based typing.

CDR3 length: 15 amino acids, cysteine to phenylalanine. Only the CDR3 DNA is retained, 45 bases long and in frame from the first base. The junction shows trimming of 0 bases on V and 10 bases on J, and the gene matches do not reach 3 bases of it. CDR1 is given as SGDLS and CDR2 as YYNGEE, both from the germline V gene. The full study reports these points: How much clinical and demographic metadata was included differed by source and by participant, and the metadata was provided uncurated.

The immunoSEQ Assay, a bias-controlled multiplex PCR, was used to amplify TCRbeta CDR3 regions from genomic DNA. The authors processed their data as follows. Nucleated cell counts per sample were estimated from amplification of reference gene primers within the assay. To quantify the absolute abundance of each unique TCRbeta CDR3 rearrangement, sequence reads were collapsed and filtered. For each sample, productive Simpson clonality was calculated as the square root of Simpson's diversity index across productive rearrangements. TCRdb stores this immuneACCESS table with in-frame sequences only. Part of the clones is absent; in the studies checked, under half of the shortfall reflects unresolved V genes, and no reason is known for the rest. The V and J calls and clone size come from that table; D and trimming were worked out from the DNA. A total of approximately 190,000 clones appear in this sample, over 80% of them only once. Less than 9.5% of the sample is held by the ten biggest clonotypes.

In Seattle, one collaborating source enrolled patients while the infection was active and tracked those patients longitudinally over the course of disease. Whole blood was collected in K2EDTA tubes by collaborating institutions according to the institutions' own protocols. Collaborator samples were shipped for TCRbeta analysis as frozen whole blood, isolated PBMCs, or DNA extracted from either sample type. Sequences were obtained from peripheral blood. The source is a woman between 55 and 75 years old with COVID-19, enrolled during active disease. Rearrangement joined TRBV9 to TRBJ1-6, and 11 bases in between align with TRBD1. For the CDR3, the sequence is CASSVEGTGGSPLHF. The nucleotide sequence is given as TGTGCCAGCAGCGTAGAAGGGACAGGGGGATCACCCCTCCACTTT.